These 27 T cell receptor beta chains were sequenced from one sample in a study of Ad26.COV2.S vaccination and SARS-CoV-2 variants. Treatment defined: about 20 received Ad26.COV2.S at low or high dose, single or two shots; about 5 received placebo; per-sample allocation not given. Day 63 after the first vaccine or placebo injection was the time point for sampling. The method was immunoSEQ multiplex PCR; TCRdb's version includes in-frame clones alone and lacks a portion of them. The sample has about 260,000 clones, approximately 90% seen once. The sequencing here drew on peripheral blood, taken in a trial of Ad26.COV2.S vaccine versus placebo. These receptors originate from a person aged 18 to 59 who received the Ad26.COV2.S COVID-19 vaccine or a placebo.

The CDR3 nucleotides are TGTGCCAGCAGAGGGGGCAGACAGAACACTGAAGCTTTCTTT. Translated, it gives CASRGGRQNTEAFF. The chain links TRBV27 to TRBJ1-1, with 7 bases matching TRBD1. Trimming cost V 6 bases and J 1 base; bases outside gene matches: 5. The germline gives CDR1 MNHEY, CDR2 SMNVEV (reference sequence). This CDR3 has 14 amino acids.

The table lists this clone with a count of one. CDR3 protein: CASSPPGAKSQETQYF. In nucleotides, the CDR3 is TGTGCCAGCAGCCCGCCCGGGGCGAAGTCCCAAGAGACCCAGTACTTC. The genes are TRBV7-2 and TRBJ2-5, with D perhaps given as TRBD1 or TRBD2 (5 bases each). CDR1 is SGHTA and CDR2 is FQGNSA in the germline V gene. V lost 5 bases and J 1 base, leaving 17 bases between the germline ends. There are 16 residues in the CDR3. The entire variable domain, with the rest obtained from reference TRBV7-2 and TRBJ2-5, is as follows: GAGVSQSPSNKVTEKGKDVELRCDPISGHTALYWYRQSLGQGLEFLIYFQGNSAPDKSGLPSDRFSAERTGGSVSTLTIQRTQQEDSAVYLCASSPPGAKSQETQYFGPGTRLLVL.

This chain connects TRBV15 to TRBJ2-2; unclear D gene. V lost 3 bases to trimming and J lost 3 bases, with 11 bases between them. Per the germline V gene, CDR1 is LNHNV and CDR2 is YYDKDF (reference sequence). This CDR3 region has 15 residues. The CDR3, as DNA: TGTGCCACCAGCAGGATCGACTCAGACACCGGGGAGCTGTTTTTT. Its translation is CATSRIDSDTGELFF.

The chain uses TRBV3-1 (or the pseudogene TRBV3-2) and TRBJ2-1; 10 nucleotides line up with TRBD2. Looked up from germline, CDR1 is LGHDT and CDR2 is YNNKEL (reference sequence). The CDR3 totals 16 residues. The junction had 7 bases not matched to a gene; V was cut back by 5 bases and J by 3 bases. The CDR3 DNA reads TGTGCCAGCAGCAGACGAGCGGGAGGGCTCTACAATGAGCAGTTCTTC. Translated: CASSRRAGGLYNEQFF.

A remark on this clone: One junction end disagrees with the germline gene, perhaps due to a read error. This sample also contains other DNA sequences that code for the same CDR3. V gene TRBV7-7 combines with J gene TRBJ2-5; 9 bases are a match to TRBD1. Looked up from germline, CDR1 is SSHAT and CDR2 is FNYEAQ (reference sequence). The length of the CDR3 is 15 residues. CDR3 nucleotide sequence: TGTGCTAGCAGCTCTGGTGGGACAGGGTCGGAGACCCAGTACTTC. It is translated as CASSSGGTGSETQYF.

The V and J genes are TRBV4-3 and TRBJ1-2, with D perhaps TRBD1 (5 bases). The germline V gene has CDR1 LGHNA and CDR2 YSLEER. This CDR3 is built from 15 residues. V shed 1 base and J shed 3 bases, with 12 bases lying between them. CDR3 in amino acids: CASSQGEGDHYGYTF. Here the CDR3 DNA reads TGCGCCAGCAGCCAAGGAGAAGGGGACCACTATGGCTACACCTTC.

This clone was detected only a few times. The genes are TRBV7-3 and TRBJ2-7, with 7 bases lining up with TRBD1. The CDR3 sequence is 13 residues long. V was clipped by 5 bases and J by 6 bases; unmatched bases: 7. Germline loops: CDR1 SGHTA, CDR2 FQGTGA. The CDR3 region is CASSPQAGGEQYF. The CDR3 nucleotides read TGTGCCAGCAGCCCCCAGGCAGGGGGCGAGCAGTACTTC.

The chain recombines TRBV5-1 with TRBJ2-7; D call uncertain. CDR1 is SGHRS and CDR2 is YFSETQ in the germline V gene. This CDR3 is built from 17 residues. V lost 1 base to trimming and J lost 2 bases, with 19 bases between them. The CDR3 region has the DNA TGCGCCAGCAGCTTGTACGCCCCCCCTGGCACCGCCTACGAGCAGTACGTC. Its protein is CASSLYAPPGTAYEQYV.

The chain recombines TRBV4-3 with TRBJ1-4; D unresolved. Germline V lookup: CDR1 LGHNA, CDR2 YSLEER. V shed 0 bases and J shed 5 bases, with 10 bases lying between them. The CDR3 extends over 15 amino acids. The CDR3 protein is CASSQDRAANEKLFF. CDR3 DNA: TGCGCCAGCAGCCAAGATCGGGCTGCCAATGAAAAACTGTTTTTT.

CDR3 protein: CASSGTGSGGETQYF. The CDR3 DNA reads as TGTGCCAGCAGTGGGACTGGTAGCGGGGGAGAGACCCAGTACTTC. This chain links TRBV2 with TRBJ2-5; TRBD2 aligns across 9 bases. V trimming: 4 bases; J trimming: 4 bases; junction bases outside the gene matches: 7. Looked up from germline, CDR1 is SNHLY and CDR2 is FYNNEI. The CDR3 extends over 15 amino acids.

The V call is TRBV6-2 or TRBV6-3, the J call TRBJ1-1; no firm D call. CDR3 length equals 13 residues. From germline, CDR1 is MNHEY and CDR2 SVGEGT. Trimming pared 4 bases from V and 1 base from J, leaving 7 bases between. CDR3: CASSSRENTEAFF. The CDR3, as DNA: TGTGCCAGCAGTTCCCGGGAGAACACTGAAGCTTTCTTT.

The chain combines TRBV7-9 with TRBJ2-7; 9 bases agree with TRBD1. The germline V gene encodes CDR1 SEHNR and CDR2 FQNEAQ (reference sequence). This CDR3 is 16 amino acids long. The J segment lost 6 bases and the V segment lost 6 bases, leaving 15 bases of the junction unmatched. Here the CDR3 reads CASSYIGTGYFAEQYV. CDR3 DNA: TGTGCCAGCAGTTATATCGGGACAGGGTACTTCGCCGAGCAGTACGTC.

This rearrangement joins TRBV7-9 to TRBJ2-3, with D maybe TRBD2 (6 bases). The V end lost 4 bases, the J end lost 4 bases, and 12 bases lay between the germline ends. The CDR3 extends over 14 amino acids. CDR1 and CDR2 (germline): SEHNR, FQNEAQ (reference sequence). CDR3 loop: CASSWDWDADTQYF. For the CDR3, the DNA is TGTGCCAGCAGCTGGGACTGGGACGCAGATACGCAGTATTTT.

The rearrangement links TRBV3-1 (or the pseudogene TRBV3-2) to TRBJ1-1, with D uncertain. The CDR3 is made up of 13 amino acids. Germline V gene data show CDR1 as LGHDT and CDR2 as YNNKEL (reference sequence). V lost 5 bases and J lost 5, with 12 bases in between. The DNA of the CDR3 is TGTGCCAGCAGCGGTCCTGGACGGACTGAAGCTTTCTTT. Its protein is CASSGPGRTEAFF.

This clone occurred once. The chain has TRBV9 and TRBJ2-3, with TRBD2 as a possible D gene (5 bases). The CDR3 is 14 amino acids. V was pared by 3 bases and J by 4 bases, with 12 bases between. Germline V gene lookup returns CDR1 SGDLS and CDR2 YYNGEE. The CDR3: CASSDGMRADTQYF. In DNA, the CDR3 is TGTGCCAGCAGCGATGGTATGCGGGCAGATACGCAGTATTTT.

This clone was seen just once. The gene calls are TRBV2 and TRBJ2-5; TRBD2 aligns across 10 bases. The J segment lost 1 base and the V segment lost 7 bases, leaving 3 bases of the junction unmatched. This CDR3 has 14 residues. CDR1 and CDR2 from the germline V gene are SNHLY and FYNNEI. CDR3 nucleotide sequence: TGTGCCAGCAAAAGCGGGGGGGCCCAAGAGACCCAGTACTTC. It codes for CASKSGGAQETQYF.

This clone was recorded only once. This chain links TRBV10-3 with TRBJ2-7; D could derive from TRBD1 or TRBD2 (5 bases each). Trimming cost V 4 bases and J 2 bases, with 15 bases left between them. Germline loops: CDR1 ENHRY, CDR2 SYGVKD. The CDR3 is made up of 15 amino acids. The chain's CDR3 is CAISGSGTGTYEQYF. In DNA form, the CDR3 reads TGTGCCATCAGTGGGTCCGGGACGGGGACCTACGAGCAGTACTTC.

This sequence joins TRBV3-1 (or the pseudogene TRBV3-2) and TRBJ2-2; 12 bases are a match to TRBD2. The CDR3 runs 16 residues. Germline V gives CDR1 LGHDT, CDR2 YNNKEL (reference sequence). Trimming cost V 4 bases and J 2 bases; bases outside gene matches: 2. In DNA, the CDR3 is TGTGCCAGCAGCCGGACTAGCGGGGTCAACACCGGGGAGCTGTTTTTT. Its translation: CASSRTSGVNTGELFF.

This clone was detected once. The V call is TRBV6-4, the J call TRBJ2-3, with TRBD2 matching 9 bases. This CDR3 is built from 15 residues. The J segment lost 0 bases and the V segment lost 4 bases, leaving 2 bases of the junction unmatched. Germline V gene sequence: CDR1 MRHNA, CDR2 SNTAGT. The CDR3 nucleotides read TGTGCCAGCAGTGTAAGCGGGGGGAGCACAGATACGCAGTATTTT. It codes for CASSVSGGSTDTQYF.

This clone was seen more than once but under ten times. The V call is TRBV4-3, the J call TRBJ1-5; no clear D. In germline, CDR1 is LGHNA, CDR2 YSLEER. The CDR3 length is 14 residues. V lost 1 base and J 4 bases, leaving 8 bases between the germline ends. The CDR3 loop is CASSQVLENQPQHF. DNA for the CDR3: TGCGCCAGCAGCCAAGTGTTGGAGAATCAGCCCCAGCATTTT.

The V and J genes are TRBV29-1 and TRBJ2-5; 7 nucleotides line up with TRBD2. Trimming cost V 8 bases and J 3 bases; bases outside gene matches: 9. Germline CDR1 reads SQVTM; CDR2 reads ANQGSEA. This CDR3 is built from 13 residues. CDR3 amino acids: CSSGRTLKETQYF. The DNA for the CDR3 is TGCAGCTCCGGGAGGACACTTAAAGAGACCCAGTACTTC.

This chain uses TRBV19 with TRBJ2-2; perhaps D is TRBD1 or TRBD2 (7 bases each). The length of the CDR3 is 16 residues. Between the trimmed V and J ends, which lost 7 bases and 6 bases, there was a span of 21 bases. Germline lookup yields CDR1 LNHDA and CDR2 SQIVND (reference sequence). The CDR3 DNA sequence: TGTGCCAGTATCAGGGGGGCGGGAGAATTCGCCGGGGAGCTGTTTTTT. Its translation is CASIRGAGEFAGELFF. The whole variable domain, remainder taken from reference TRBV19 and TRBJ2-2, is DGGITQSPKYLFRKEGQNVTLSCEQNLNHDAMYWYRQDPGQGLRLIYYSQIVNDFQKGDIAEGYSVSREKKESFPLTVTSAQKNPTAFYLCASIRGAGEFAGELFFGEGSRLTVL.

This rearrangement joins TRBV30 to TRBJ1-1, with D perhaps TRBD1 (5 bases). The CDR3 totals 13 residues. Germline V lookup: CDR1 GTSNPN, CDR2 SVGIG (reference sequence). Trimming cost V 3 bases and J 0 bases, with 8 bases left between them. In DNA form, the CDR3 reads TGTGCCTGGAGAGGGGAAATGAACACTGAAGCTTTCTTT. Residues: CAWRGEMNTEAFF. Together with reference TRBV30 and TRBJ1-1, the CDR3 gives the full variable domain: SQTIHQWPATLVQPVGSPLSLECTVEGTSNPNLYWYRQAAGRGLQLLFYSVGIGQISSEVPQNLSASRPQDRQFILSSKKLLLSDSGFYLCAWRGEMNTEAFFGQGTRLTVV.

This sequence joins TRBV6-4 and TRBJ2-3; 8 nucleotides match TRBD2. This CDR3 comprises 15 residues. Germline CDR1 reads MRHNA; CDR2 reads SNTAGT. Unmatched junction bases numbered 7, after V lost 4 bases and J lost 4 bases. The CDR3 nucleotides read TGTGCCAGCAGTGGAGATCCGGGAGGGCCAGATACGCAGTATTTT. This sequence encodes CASSGDPGGPDTQYF.

This sequence joins TRBV19 and TRBJ2-1; 11 nucleotides line up with TRBD1. The germline gives CDR1 LNHDA, CDR2 SQIVND (reference sequence). Trimming took 4 bases from V and 10 from J; bases not matched to a gene: 18. The CDR3 totals 18 residues. The CDR3 DNA sequence: TGTGCCAGTAGTACCCCCGGGACAGGGGGACATTTCGGAGGGGAGCAGTTCTTC. Translated, it gives CASSTPGTGGHFGGEQFF.

The chain carries TRBV18 and TRBJ1-2, with D hard to call. The CDR3 runs to 16 residues. Germline-derived CDR1 and CDR2 are KGHSH and LQKENI. Trimming shortened V by 2 bases and J by 1 base, and 14 bases separated the two germline ends. CDR3 region: CASSPEVSGINYGYTF. In DNA, the CDR3 is TGTGCCAGCTCACCAGAGGTCAGCGGAATTAACTATGGCTACACCTTC.

The chain employs TRBV7-9 and TRBJ1-1; D is undetermined. The germline V gene encodes CDR1 SEHNR and CDR2 FQNEAQ (reference sequence). The CDR3 has 16 amino acids. Between the trimmed V and J ends, which lost 1 base and 1 base, there was a span of 13 bases. The chain's CDR3 is CASSLGSGSANTEAFF. The CDR3 DNA reads as TGTGCCAGCAGCTTAGGGTCGGGGTCGGCGAACACTGAAGCTTTCTTT.